This T cell receptor (beta chain) was sequenced during a study of blood T cell repertoires in COVID-19. This study enrolled people aged about 18 to 100 from under 25 US geographic areas. This CDR3 has 17 amino acids. V lost 5 bases, J lost 0 bases, and 17 bases lay in between. Germline CDR1 MDHEN, CDR2 SYDVKM. Assay used: immunoSEQ multiplex PCR; TCRdb lists only in-frame clones, some missing. The profile shows under 350,000 clones, just over 85% of them singletons. The receptor's source is a woman between 40 and 55 years old with acute COVID-19. This chain connects TRBV28 to TRBJ1-5; possible D gene TRBD1, 5 bases. What was sequenced was PBMCs or T cells enriched from blood (not recorded which). The CDR3 loop is CASSKMITGYSNQPQHF. The CDR3 bases are TGTGCCAGCAGTAAAATGATCACAGGATATAGCAATCAGCCCCAGCATTTT.